A selection of T cell receptor beta chains follows, all from one sample in a study of T cells in Graves' hyperthyroidism and ophthalmopathy. TCRdb reanalysed the multiplex PCR reads using MiXCR and keeps one entry per CDR3 protein. This sample has 600,000 to 750,000 distinct CDR3 sequences; around 15% occur once, and the top ten carry around 15%. Sample: blood. These receptors were taken from a man aged 50 or older with Graves' hyperthyroidism. The CDR3 runs from the conserved cysteine through the conserved F or W. A D gene is named only where the DNA matches it firmly. For some rows the clone size is stated as once, few or many, or as a class when expanded; others skip it.

D gene | clone size | J gene | V gene | CDR3 protein | CDR3 DNA
TRBD1 | . | TRBJ2-7 | TRBV28 | CASSLPLDRVYEQYF | TGTGCCAGCAGTTTACCCCTGGACAGGGTCTACGAGCAGTACTTC
TRBD2 | few | TRBJ2-1 | TRBV30 | CAVSGLAGGPGYNEQFF | TGTGCCGTCTCGGGACTAGCGGGAGGGCCGGGCTACAATGAGCAGTTCTTC
. | . | TRBJ1-1 | TRBV29-1 | CSVEGALMNTEAFF | TGCAGCGTTGAGGGGGCCCTTATGAACACTGAAGCTTTCTTT
. | many | TRBJ1-2 | TRBV2 | CASSLDRAYGYTF | TGTGCCAGCAGTCTTGACAGAGCCTATGGCTACACCTTC
. | many | TRBJ2-5 | TRBV2 | CASSSGRGETQYF | TGTGCCAGCAGCTCGGGCAGAGGGGAGACCCAGTACTTC
. | few | TRBJ2-4 | TRBV9 | CASSLGGDSFKNIQYF | TGTGCCAGCAGCCTGGGGGGGGACAGCTTCAAAAACATTCAGTACTTC
. | few | TRBJ2-5 | TRBV30 | CAWSGVARGETQYF | TGTGCCTGGAGTGGGGTAGCCCGCGGGGAGACCCAGTACTTC
TRBD1 | many | TRBJ2-7 | TRBV6-2/TRBV6-3 | CASSSSGTGYNEQYF | TGTGCCAGCAGTTCCTCGGGGACAGGGTATAACGAGCAGTACTTC
. | many | TRBJ2-7 | TRBV2 | CASSDPNSYEQYF | TGTGCCAGCAGTGACCCCAACTCCTACGAGCAGTACTTC
TRBD2 | many | TRBJ2-1 | TRBV18 | CASSRTSGNEQFF | TGTGCCAGCAGCCGGACTAGCGGCAATGAGCAGTTCTTC
TRBD1 | . | TRBJ1-1 | TRBV7-2 | CASSSFPPGQGIVKTEAFF | TGTGCCAGCAGCTCATTCCCCCCCGGACAGGGGATAGTTAAAACTGAAGCTTTCTTT
TRBD1 | many | TRBJ2-5 | TRBV10-3 | CAISGDSQETQYF | TGTGCCATCAGTGGGGACAGCCAAGAGACCCAGTACTTC
TRBD1 | many | TRBJ1-2 | TRBV24-1 | CATSEETGTDSYTF | TGTGCCACCAGTGAAGAAACCGGGACAGACAGCTACACCTTC
. | . | TRBJ2-5 | TRBV4-1 | CASSHLITQETQYF | TGCGCCAGCAGCCACCTTATTACCCAAGAGACCCAGTACTTC
. | many | TRBJ2-4 | TRBV12-3/TRBV12-4 | CASSADQSGNIQYF | TGTGCCAGCAGCGCCGATCAAAGCGGAAACATTCAGTACTTC
TRBD1 | once | TRBJ2-7 | TRBV3-1 | CASSRQGVGYEQYF | TGTGCCAGCAGCCGGCAGGGGGTGGGATACGAGCAGTACTTC
. | many | TRBJ2-5 | TRBV6-5 | CASSYAVGAGETQYF | TGTGCCAGCAGTTACGCAGTGGGGGCGGGAGAGACCCAGTACTTC
TRBD2 | . | TRBJ2-3 | TRBV20-1 | CSTTTSADTQYF | TGCAGTACGACTACTAGCGCGGATACGCAGTATTTT
TRBD1 | few | TRBJ1-1 | TRBV6-1 | CASRGTGLSWNTEAFF | TGTGCCAGCAGGGGGACAGGTCTTTCTTGGAACACTGAAGCTTTCTTT
. | many | TRBJ1-6 | TRBV4-3 | CASSQLSNSPLHF | TGCGCCAGCAGCCAATTAAGTAATTCACCCCTCCACTTT
. | . | TRBJ2-3 | TRBV5-1 | CASSPGRNLADTQYF | TGCGCCAGCAGCCCGGGACGGAACTTAGCAGATACGCAGTATTTT
TRBD1 | . | TRBJ2-2 | TRBV6-1 | CAAGQGVSGELFF | TGTGCCGCTGGACAGGGGGTGAGCGGGGAGCTGTTTTTT
. | many | TRBJ2-7 | TRBV6-1 | CASRVTRSGYEQYF | TGTGCCAGCAGAGTTACTCGTAGCGGTTACGAGCAGTACTTC
. | few | TRBJ2-4 | TRBV6-2/TRBV6-3 | CASSYSGESPKNIQYF | TGTGCCAGCAGTTACTCGGGGGAATCTCCCAAAAACATTCAGTACTTC
. | few | TRBJ2-1 | TRBV25-1 | CASRLGGASNEQFF | TGTGCCAGCAGACTTGGGGGGGCTAGCAATGAGCAGTTCTTC
. | many | TRBJ2-7 | TRBV30 | CAWSLSTYEQYF | TGTGCCTGGAGTTTATCGACCTACGAGCAGTACTTC
. | . | TRBJ2-3 | TRBV27 | CASSLSGPYTDTQYF | TGTGCCAGCAGTTTATCGGGACCTTACACAGATACGCAGTATTTT